This T cell receptor (beta chain) was documented in a study of T-cell reconstitution after alpha-beta-depleted transplantation in children. Unique molecular identifiers were used in preparing the TCRbeta library. TCRdb redid the calling of the PCR reads with MiXCR, one entry per CDR3 protein. Of about 110,000 distinct CDR3 sequences in the sample, 5.5% to 7% are singletons; the top ten hold roughly 23%. Findings and limits, study-wide: Expanded graft clones, several hundred of them, were reportedly the source of alpha-beta T cells about two months after transplant. Hyperexpanded clones declined; after one year, newly produced T cells mostly supplied diversity. The study traced high day-60 TCRbeta diversity in some patients to surviving recipient T cells and thymic progenitors.

This clonotype has more than one count but fewer than ten. Its antigen is unknown. Material: PBMCs, mostly from graft donor cells, obtained 360 days after TCRalphabeta/CD19-depleted stem cell transplant. The clonotype comes from a male patient aged 2-9 years who had a stem cell transplant for acute lymphoblastic leukemia, so the T cells may come from the graft donor.

The CDR3, as DNA: TGTGCCAGCAGTGAAGCGGGCCTTAATCAGCCCCAGCATTTT. It yields the protein CASSEAGLNQPQHF. The rearrangement links TRBV6-1 to TRBJ1-5; D unclear. V was pared by 0 bases and J by 4 bases, with 7 bases between. CDR1 and CDR2 (germline): MNHNS, SASEGT. This CDR3 spans 14 amino acids.